These T cell receptor beta chains were read from a single sample in a study of Graves' ophthalmopathy and Graves' hyperthyroidism. In TCRdb, the multiplex PCR reads were re-called with MiXCR into one record per CDR3 protein. The sample includes over a million distinct CDR3 sequences, around a third of them seen just once. Sequences were obtained from peripheral blood or thyroid tissue (not recorded which). The receptors were gathered from an adult man with Graves' hyperthyroidism. CDR3s include the opening cysteine and the closing phenylalanine or tryptophan. Each record gives: clone size, J gene, D gene, V gene, CDR3 protein, CDR3 DNA. The D gene is left open where the match is weak. Where a row states a size, it is once, few, many or the class of an expanded clone; other rows omit it.

clone_size: many; j_call: TRBJ1-5; d_call: .; v_call: TRBV4-3; cdr3_aa: CASSQDLVGAVNQPQHF; cdr3_nt: TGCGCCAGCAGCCAAGATCTGGTAGGGGCGGTGAATCAGCCCCAGCATTTT
clone_size: many; j_call: TRBJ2-5; d_call: TRBD1; v_call: TRBV12-3/TRBV12-4; cdr3_aa: CASSRDSHQETQYF; cdr3_nt: TGTGCCAGCAGCCGGGACAGTCACCAAGAGACCCAGTACTTC
clone_size: many; j_call: TRBJ2-7; d_call: .; v_call: TRBV7-8; cdr3_aa: CASSLMGGLHDYEQYF; cdr3_nt: TGTGCCAGCAGCTTAATGGGGGGGCTGCACGACTACGAGCAGTACTTC
clone_size: few; j_call: TRBJ2-2; d_call: TRBD1; v_call: TRBV30; cdr3_aa: CAWSLRDRESGELFF; cdr3_nt: TGTGCCTGGAGCCTCCGGGACAGGGAAAGCGGGGAGCTGTTTTTT
clone_size: once; j_call: TRBJ1-2; d_call: TRBD1; v_call: TRBV2; cdr3_aa: CARGQRYGYTF; cdr3_nt: TGTGCCAGGGGACAGCGCTATGGCTACACCTTC
clone_size: .; j_call: TRBJ2-2; d_call: .; v_call: TRBV5-4; cdr3_aa: CASIAEGPLNTGELFF; cdr3_nt: TGTGCCAGCATCGCCGAGGGCCCCTTAAACACCGGGGAGCTGTTTTTT
clone_size: .; j_call: TRBJ1-3; d_call: .; v_call: TRBV6-5; cdr3_aa: CASRPGSLSSGNTIYF; cdr3_nt: TGTGCCAGCAGACCCGGGAGTCTGTCCTCTGGAAACACCATATATTTT
clone_size: many; j_call: TRBJ2-2; d_call: TRBD2; v_call: TRBV7-3; cdr3_aa: CASSLSGTSTGELFF; cdr3_nt: TGTGCCAGCAGCTTAAGCGGGACTAGCACCGGGGAGCTGTTTTTT
clone_size: .; j_call: TRBJ1-5; d_call: .; v_call: TRBV10-3; cdr3_aa: CAICAWSGPLTLGNQPQHF; cdr3_nt: .
clone_size: few; j_call: TRBJ1-1; d_call: .; v_call: TRBV10-3; cdr3_aa: CAISEVLNTEAFF; cdr3_nt: TGTGCCATCAGTGAGGTTTTGAACACTGAAGCTTTCTTT
clone_size: .; j_call: TRBJ1-1; d_call: TRBD1; v_call: TRBV28; cdr3_aa: CASSSIRGQSGEAFF; cdr3_nt: TGTGCCAGCAGTTCAATCAGGGGGCAGAGTGGTGAAGCTTTCTTT
clone_size: .; j_call: TRBJ2-5; d_call: .; v_call: TRBV20-1; cdr3_aa: CSATDPAWTVETQYF; cdr3_nt: TGCAGTGCTACGGACCCCGCGTGGACAGTAGAGACCCAGTACTTC
clone_size: once; j_call: TRBJ2-2; d_call: .; v_call: TRBV7-2; cdr3_aa: CASSQEPGNTGELFF; cdr3_nt: TGCGCCAGCAGCCAAGAACCAGGGAACACCGGGGAGCTGTTTTTT
clone_size: many; j_call: TRBJ2-7; d_call: .; v_call: TRBV2; cdr3_aa: CASSEGGSGAYEQYF; cdr3_nt: TGTGCCAGCAGTGAAGGGGGCTCTGGGGCCTACGAGCAGTACTTC
clone_size: .; j_call: TRBJ1-5; d_call: .; v_call: TRBV24-1; cdr3_aa: CATSDLRHNQPQHF; cdr3_nt: TGTGCCACCAGTGATTTGAGGCACAATCAGCCCCAGCATTTT
clone_size: .; j_call: TRBJ2-5; d_call: .; v_call: TRBV15; cdr3_aa: CATSRGGMAARETQYF; cdr3_nt: TGTGCCACCAGCAGAGGAGGAATGGCGGCACGGGAGACCCAGTACTTC
clone_size: .; j_call: TRBJ2-7; d_call: TRBD2; v_call: TRBV6-2/TRBV6-3; cdr3_aa: CASSGPGLAEEQYF; cdr3_nt: TGTGCCAGCAGTGGTCCGGGACTAGCGGAAGAGCAGTACTTC
clone_size: .; j_call: TRBJ1-5; d_call: .; v_call: TRBV7-9; cdr3_aa: CASSVRVHQPQHF; cdr3_nt: TGTGCCAGCAGTGTACGGGTGCATCAGCCCCAGCATTTT
clone_size: .; j_call: TRBJ1-5; d_call: .; v_call: TRBV7-8; cdr3_aa: CASRVGSQGQPQHF; cdr3_nt: TGTGCCAGCAGGGTAGGTTCGCAGGGGCAGCCCCAGCATTTT
clone_size: .; j_call: TRBJ2-5; d_call: TRBD2; v_call: TRBV7-2; cdr3_aa: CASSLATYGGGETQYF; cdr3_nt: TGTGCCAGCAGCTTAGCGACATATGGGGGAGGGGAGACCCAGTACTTC
clone_size: many; j_call: TRBJ2-5; d_call: TRBD2; v_call: TRBV7-2; cdr3_aa: CASSPGLAGSYQETQYF; cdr3_nt: TGTGCCAGCAGTCCGGGACTAGCGGGTAGCTACCAAGAGACCCAGTACTTC
clone_size: .; j_call: TRBJ2-2; d_call: .; v_call: TRBV19; cdr3_aa: CASSVSGRPTGELFF; cdr3_nt: TGTGCCAGTAGTGTGTCTGGCAGACCCACCGGGGAGCTGTTTTTT
clone_size: .; j_call: TRBJ2-7; d_call: TRBD1; v_call: TRBV28; cdr3_aa: CASSVLGQGTREQYF; cdr3_nt: TGTGCCAGCAGTGTACTTGGACAGGGCACTCGCGAGCAGTACTTC
clone_size: once; j_call: TRBJ2-1; d_call: .; v_call: TRBV15; cdr3_aa: CATSSRVNEQFF; cdr3_nt: TGTGCCACCAGCTCCCGCGTGAATGAGCAGTTCTTC
clone_size: few; j_call: TRBJ2-7; d_call: TRBD1; v_call: TRBV5-1; cdr3_aa: CASSTGTARAYEQYF; cdr3_nt: TGCGCCAGCAGCACCGGGACAGCAAGGGCCTACGAGCAGTACTTC
clone_size: many; j_call: TRBJ1-5; d_call: .; v_call: TRBV12-3/TRBV12-4; cdr3_aa: CASSFWGAGQPQHF; cdr3_nt: TGTGCCAGCAGTTTCTGGGGGGCCGGTCAGCCCCAGCATTTT
clone_size: .; j_call: TRBJ1-2; d_call: TRBD1; v_call: TRBV9; cdr3_aa: CASSVRTGNHGYTF; cdr3_nt: TGTGCCAGCAGCGTAAGGACAGGGAACCATGGCTACACCTTC
clone_size: .; j_call: TRBJ1-1; d_call: .; v_call: TRBV5-1; cdr3_aa: CASNSGRRTEAFF; cdr3_nt: TGCGCCAGCAACTCGGGACGCCGGACTGAAGCTTTCTTT
clone_size: .; j_call: TRBJ1-5; d_call: .; v_call: TRBV15; cdr3_aa: CATSSLGGGQPQHF; cdr3_nt: TGTGCCACCAGCAGTTTAGGGGGTGGTCAGCCCCAGCATTTT
clone_size: many; j_call: TRBJ1-2; d_call: .; v_call: TRBV25-1; cdr3_aa: CASSDLFRYTF; cdr3_nt: TGTGCCAGCAGTGATCTGTTCCGCTACACCTTC
clone_size: .; j_call: TRBJ2-7; d_call: .; v_call: TRBV11-2; cdr3_aa: CASSFTGAGNEQYF; cdr3_nt: TGTGCCAGCAGCTTTACTGGGGCAGGCAACGAGCAGTACTTC
clone_size: .; j_call: TRBJ2-7; d_call: .; v_call: TRBV19; cdr3_aa: CASSIKPSSYEQYF; cdr3_nt: TGTGCCAGTAGTATAAAGCCCTCCTCCTACGAGCAGTACTTC
clone_size: .; j_call: TRBJ1-5; d_call: .; v_call: TRBV18; cdr3_aa: CASSATDRSNQPQHF; cdr3_nt: TGTGCCAGCTCAGCAACCGACAGGAGCAATCAGCCCCAGCATTTT
clone_size: .; j_call: TRBJ2-7; d_call: TRBD2; v_call: TRBV12-3/TRBV12-4; cdr3_aa: CASSFETSGYEQYF; cdr3_nt: TGTGCCAGCAGCTTTGAGACTAGCGGCTACGAGCAGTACTTC
clone_size: many; j_call: TRBJ2-7; d_call: .; v_call: TRBV15; cdr3_aa: CATSRDRGIYEQYF; cdr3_nt: TGTGCCACCAGCAGAGATCGCGGGATTTACGAGCAGTACTTC
clone_size: many; j_call: TRBJ2-5; d_call: TRBD2; v_call: TRBV11-2; cdr3_aa: CASSIGTSRIETQYF; cdr3_nt: TGTGCCAGCAGCATTGGGACTAGCAGGATAGAGACCCAGTACTTC
clone_size: once; j_call: TRBJ1-5; d_call: TRBD1; v_call: TRBV7-3; cdr3_aa: CASSKTGGVSNQPQHF; cdr3_nt: TGTGCCAGCAGCAAGACAGGGGGCGTTAGCAATCAGCCCCAGCATTTT
clone_size: .; j_call: TRBJ2-5; d_call: .; v_call: TRBV25-1; cdr3_aa: CASRYGEVETQYF; cdr3_nt: TGTGCCAGCAGGTACGGGGAGGTGGAGACCCAGTACTTC
clone_size: .; j_call: TRBJ2-7; d_call: .; v_call: TRBV7-9; cdr3_aa: CASSLAGARNEQYF; cdr3_nt: TGTGCCAGCAGCTTAGCGGGGGCCCGGAACGAACAGTACTTC
clone_size: many; j_call: TRBJ2-5; d_call: .; v_call: TRBV12-3/TRBV12-4; cdr3_aa: CASTNRAVGTQYF; cdr3_nt: TGTGCCAGCACTAACAGGGCCGTGGGGACCCAGTACTTC
clone_size: .; j_call: TRBJ1-2; d_call: TRBD1; v_call: TRBV5-1; cdr3_aa: CASSLAWGQGNYGYTF; cdr3_nt: TGCGCCAGCAGCTTGGCATGGGGACAGGGGAACTATGGCTACACCTTC
clone_size: .; j_call: TRBJ2-5; d_call: .; v_call: TRBV3-1; cdr3_aa: CASSQRVTQETQYF; cdr3_nt: TGTGCCAGCAGCCAACGTGTGACTCAAGAGACCCAGTACTTC
clone_size: few; j_call: TRBJ1-2; d_call: .; v_call: TRBV9; cdr3_aa: CASSGDSEYGYTF; cdr3_nt: TGTGCCAGCAGCGGAGACAGCGAGTATGGCTACACCTTC
clone_size: many; j_call: TRBJ2-5; d_call: .; v_call: TRBV14; cdr3_aa: CASTSPPSAGQKETQYF; cdr3_nt: TGTGCCAGCACCTCCCCCCCTTCGGCGGGGCAGAAAGAGACCCAGTACTTC
clone_size: .; j_call: TRBJ2-5; d_call: .; v_call: TRBV12-3/TRBV12-4; cdr3_aa: CASSLYFGETQYF; cdr3_nt: .
clone_size: few; j_call: TRBJ1-3; d_call: .; v_call: TRBV12-3/TRBV12-4; cdr3_aa: CASSLAGRISGNTIYF; cdr3_nt: TGTGCCAGCAGTTTAGCGGGACGGATCTCTGGAAACACCATATATTTT
clone_size: .; j_call: TRBJ2-7; d_call: TRBD2; v_call: TRBV9; cdr3_aa: CASSSSAGGNEQYF; cdr3_nt: TGTGCCAGCAGTTCTAGCGCGGGGGGAAACGAGCAGTACTTC
clone_size: .; j_call: TRBJ2-6; d_call: .; v_call: TRBV20-1; cdr3_aa: CSARGITRIEGSGANVLTF; cdr3_nt: TGCAGTGCTAGAGGAATAACACGGATAGAAGGTTCTGGGGCCAACGTCCTGACTTTC
clone_size: .; j_call: TRBJ1-1; d_call: TRBD1; v_call: TRBV10-3; cdr3_aa: CAISSTGQGPEAFF; cdr3_nt: TGTGCCATCAGTTCGACGGGACAGGGGCCTGAAGCTTTCTTT
clone_size: many; j_call: TRBJ1-2; d_call: TRBD1; v_call: TRBV20-1; cdr3_aa: CSARDRTYGYTF; cdr3_nt: TGCAGTGCTCGGGACAGGACCTATGGCTACACCTTC
clone_size: once; j_call: TRBJ2-5; d_call: .; v_call: TRBV18; cdr3_aa: CASSPPYGVQTQYF; cdr3_nt: TGTGCCAGCTCACCACCTTACGGGGTACAGACCCAGTACTTC
clone_size: few; j_call: TRBJ2-5; d_call: .; v_call: TRBV7-3; cdr3_aa: CASTQNLSPRGETQYF; cdr3_nt: TGTGCCAGCACCCAAAATCTGAGTCCCAGGGGAGAGACCCAGTACTTC
clone_size: many; j_call: TRBJ2-5; d_call: TRBD2; v_call: TRBV12-3/TRBV12-4; cdr3_aa: CASSPRIAGGGETQYF; cdr3_nt: TGTGCCAGCAGTCCCCGGATAGCGGGAGGTGGGGAGACCCAGTACTTC